This T cell receptor beta chain emerged from a study of blood T cell repertoires in COVID-19. Study-wide background: Spain, Italy and the United States supplied samples that represented acute and convalescent COVID-19.

The age range of participants was 18 to 89 years, with residence in some 25 US areas. Assignment of participants to cohorts was predicated upon participant-reported clinical history. In the case of this clone: Additional DNA sequences in this sample encode the identical CDR3.

In the source study's methods: Reference gene primer amplification gave nucleated cell count estimates. Sequencing was performed with immunoSEQ multiplex PCR; in TCRdb, only in-frame clones are kept and a portion is missing. V, J and clone size are taken as reported in that table, and D and trimming were inferred from the DNA itself. Of fewer than 350,000 clones in the sample, roughly 93% are singletons; the top ten hold 2.3%. This receptor was obtained from a woman aged 40 to 50 with acute COVID-19. The sample was PBMCs or T cells enriched from blood (not recorded which).

The CDR3 DNA reads TGTGCCAGCAGCGGGGGCGGGAGCTCCTACAATGAGCAGTTCTTC. Translation gives CASSGGGSSYNEQFF. The rearrangement links TRBV9 to TRBJ2-1; TRBD2 matches at 7 bases. This CDR3 contains 15 residues. Trimming removed 3 bases from V and 0 bases from J; junction bases left unmatched: 3. Germline values: CDR1 SGDLS, CDR2 YYNGEE.